A single sample gave rise to the 11 T cell receptor delta chains below, sequenced in a study of γδ T cells in repeated Plasmodium falciparum infection. TCRdb re-called the multiplex PCR reads through CATT. Here the sample spans roughly 93,000 delta-chain clones, 1.4% being singletons. Gammadelta T cells were flow-sorted from PBMC into Vgamma9/Vdelta2+ and Vdelta2-negative populations for bulk analysis. The specimen sequenced was gamma-delta T cells from blood. All receptors derive from a pool of human donors (malaria-infected and uninfected, not separated).

Turning to this clone: TCRdb has a much larger clone's protein, which differs at residue 5 from the translation of this DNA, likely because of a read error; what is shown is the protein translated from the DNA. The chain employs TRDV2 and TRDJ1; TRDD3 matches at 11 bases. Matching the DNA to germline supplied the J gene, which TCRdb does not give. V shed 2 bases and J 2 bases; nucleotides not matched to a gene: 21. CDR3 length: 21 amino acids. The germline gives CDR1 GEAIGNYY, CDR2 EKD. This chain's CDR3 is CACDNVKASPGGYKETDKLIF. The CDR3, as DNA: TGTGCCTGTGACAACGTGAAGGCTAGTCCTGGGGGATACAAAGAAACCGATAAACTCATCTTT.

This clone has a handful of counts. This likely came from a read error, as a far larger clone is one base away. Other DNA variants within this sample encode the same CDR3. This chain links TRDV2 with TRDJ1, with 11 bases aligning to TRDD3. Here the J gene came from matching the DNA to germline, since TCRdb omits it. Trimming took 3 bases from V and 4 from J; bases not matched to a gene: 6. The CDR3 runs to 15 residues. Germline values: CDR1 GEAIGNYY, CDR2 EKD. The CDR3 here is CACDQTGGYGDKLIF. CDR3 nucleotides: TGTGCCTGTGACCAAACTGGGGGATATGGCGATAAACTCATCTTT.

Of note for this clone: TCRdb lists the protein of a much larger clone for this DNA, which differs at residue 4, so this is likely a read error; the protein given here is translated from the DNA itself. This chain uses TRDV2 with TRDJ2, with 12 bases identical to TRDD3. As TCRdb names no J gene, one was assigned here on the basis of a DNA match to germline. This CDR3 spans 15 amino acids. CDR1 and CDR2 from the germline V gene are GEAIGNYY and EKD. Losses at the gene ends were 5 bases for V and 4 bases for J; bases not matched to a gene: 4. The DNA of the CDR3 is TGTGCCTGTGGCAGACTGGGGGATACGACAGCACAACTCTTCTTT. It specifies CACGRLGDTTAQLFF.

This clone has at least ten counts. This likely stems from a read error, as it lies one base from a far larger clone. The sample carries other DNA sequences with the same CDR3. This chain joins TRDV1 and TRDJ1; no definite D call. The length of the CDR3 is 16 residues. CDR1 TSWWSYY and CDR2 QGS come from the germline V gene. The CDR3 spells CALGERGRFNTDKLIF. The DNA for the CDR3 is TGTGCTCTTGGGGAACGGGGCCGTTTCAACACCGATAAACTCATCTTC.

This clone was recorded a few times. A far bigger clonotype differs at one base, so this is likely a read error. At the DNA level, this CDR3 is encoded by other sequences in the same sample as well. The chain has TRDV2 and TRDJ1, with 8 bases matching TRDD3. The J gene, not given by TCRdb, was assigned here from a germline match of the nucleotide sequence. The CDR3 extends over 15 amino acids. Germline V gene sequence: CDR1 GEAIGNYY, CDR2 EKD. V was clipped by 3 bases and J by 2 bases; unmatched bases: 7. CDR3 protein: CACDLLGDGTDKLIF. The DNA for the CDR3 is TGTGCCTGTGACCTCCTGGGGGACGGGACCGATAAACTCATCTTT.

This clone turned up a few times. With only one base between it and a far larger clone, this is likely a read error. Additional DNA sequences in this sample encode the identical CDR3. The chain carries TRDV2 and TRDJ1; D call uncertain. Here the J gene came from matching the DNA to germline, since TCRdb omits it. V dropped 0 bases and J dropped 2 bases, with 9 bases sitting between them. The CDR3 runs 14 residues. Looked up from germline, CDR1 is GEAIGNYY and CDR2 is EKD. Here the CDR3 reads CACDTGMGTDKLIF. As DNA, the CDR3 is TGTGCCTGTGACACCGGAATGGGTACCGATAAACTCATCTTT.

This clone was counted a few times. The mismatch at residue 8 between this DNA's translation and the TCRdb protein of a much larger clone likely reflects a read error; the protein shown is translated from the DNA. The chain employs TRDV2 and TRDJ1; tentatively, D is TRDD3 (6 bases). The J gene was missing in TCRdb and was found by matching the end of the DNA to germline. V was pared by 0 bases and J by 3 bases, with 13 bases between. CDR1 is GEAIGNYY and CDR2 is EKD in the germline V gene. The CDR3 spans 15 residues. The CDR3, as DNA: TGTGCCTGTGACACCGTGGGGGCTAGGGCCGATAAACTCATCTTT. Protein: CACDTVGARADKLIF.

This clone has at least ten counts. J is TRDJ1 and V is TRDV1, with TRDD3 matching over 9 bases. Trimming cost V 2 bases and J 4 bases; bases outside gene matches: 14. Germline V gene sequence: CDR1 TSWWSYY, CDR2 QGS. CDR3 length: 18 residues. DNA of the CDR3: TGTGCTCTTGGGGAAGGTACTCCACCCTGGGGGATCGGCGATAAACTCATCTTT. As protein: CALGEGTPPWGIGDKLIF.

This clone was counted a few times. The translation of this DNA and the TCRdb protein of a much larger clone differ at residue 3, probably owing to a read error; the protein shown here is translated from the DNA. V usage is TRDV2 and J usage is TRDJ1; 8 nucleotides agree with TRDD3. Assignment of the J gene here rests on matching the DNA to germline, because TCRdb gives none. The CDR3 covers 18 residues. From germline, CDR1 is GEAIGNYY and CDR2 EKD. CDR3 DNA sequence: TGTGCCCGTGACCCGGGGGCCAGTACTGGGGGCCCCACCGATAAACTCATCTTT. Translated, it gives CARDPGASTGGPTDKLIF.

As to this clone: TCRdb lists the protein of a much larger clone for this DNA, which differs at residue 9, so this is likely a read error; the protein given here is translated from the DNA itself. V and J are TRDV1 and TRDJ1; tentative D call: TRDD3 (6 bases). This CDR3 is built from 21 residues. Germline CDR1 is TSWWSYY and CDR2 is QGS. The germline V and J ends were trimmed by 2 bases and 0 bases, with 28 bases remaining between them. The CDR3 DNA reads as TGTGCTCTTGGGGAATCTACACACACCCTTGGGTGGGGGGAGAACACCGATAAACTCATCTTT. This encodes CALGESTHTLGWGENTDKLIF.

Concerning this clone: A read error likely explains why the TCRdb protein, taken from a much larger clone, differs from this DNA's translation at residue 10; the protein shown is translated from the DNA. The genes are TRDV1 and TRDJ1; TRDD2 aligns across 7 bases. The CDR3 is 21 amino acids. J lost 0 bases, V lost 2 bases, and 21 bases had no gene match. Germline CDR1 TSWWSYY, CDR2 QGS. The CDR3 is CALGEVSYGEPYSLYTDKLIF. CDR3 sequence (DNA): TGTGCTCTTGGGGAAGTTTCCTACGGGGAGCCGTACTCTCTGTACACCGATAAACTCATCTTT.